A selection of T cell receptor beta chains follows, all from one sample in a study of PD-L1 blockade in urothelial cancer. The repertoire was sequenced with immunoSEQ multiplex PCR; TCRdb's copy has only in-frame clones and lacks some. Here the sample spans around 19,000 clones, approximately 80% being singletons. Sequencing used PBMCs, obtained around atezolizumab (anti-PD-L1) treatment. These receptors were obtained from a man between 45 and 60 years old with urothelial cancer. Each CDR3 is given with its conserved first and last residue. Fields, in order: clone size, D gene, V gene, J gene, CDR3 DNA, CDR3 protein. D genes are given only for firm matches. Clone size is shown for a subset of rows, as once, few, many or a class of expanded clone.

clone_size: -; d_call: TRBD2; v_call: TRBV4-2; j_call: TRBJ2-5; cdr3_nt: TGTGCCAGCAGCCAAGTTTCTAGCGGGACCCAAGAGACCCAGTACTTC; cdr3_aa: CASSQVSSGTQETQYF
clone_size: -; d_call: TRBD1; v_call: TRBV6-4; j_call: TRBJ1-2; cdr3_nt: TGTGCCAGCAGTGCCTCGGGGGGACAGGGGGCGTTCGGCGGCTACACCTTC; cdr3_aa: CASSASGGQGAFGGYTF
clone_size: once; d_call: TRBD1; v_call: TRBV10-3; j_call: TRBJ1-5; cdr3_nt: TGTGCCATCAGTGAGCGACAGGGCTCACGGGGCAATCAGCCCCAGCATTTT; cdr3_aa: CAISERQGSRGNQPQHF
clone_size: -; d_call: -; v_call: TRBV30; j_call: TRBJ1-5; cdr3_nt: TGTGCCTGGAGCCAGGGACATAACAATCAGCCCCAGCATTTT; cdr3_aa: CAWSQGHNNQPQHF
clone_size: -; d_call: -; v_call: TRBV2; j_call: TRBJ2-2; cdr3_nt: TGTGCCAGCATTTATAGAGCCGGGGAGCTGTTTTTT; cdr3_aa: CASIYRAGELFF
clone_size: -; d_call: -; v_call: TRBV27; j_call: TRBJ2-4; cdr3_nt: TGTGCCAGCAGTTTCGACACGAGAGCCAAAAACATTCAGTACTTC; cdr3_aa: CASSFDTRAKNIQYF
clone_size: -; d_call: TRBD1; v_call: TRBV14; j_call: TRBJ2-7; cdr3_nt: TGTGCCAGCAGCCTCGGACAGGCGGGGCAGTACTTC; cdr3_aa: CASSLGQAGQYF
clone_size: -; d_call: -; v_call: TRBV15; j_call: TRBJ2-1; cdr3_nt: TGTGCCACCAGCTTAGAGGAGGTCGGGGGGCTTTCCTACAATGAGCAGTTCTTC; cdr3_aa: CATSLEEVGGLSYNEQFF
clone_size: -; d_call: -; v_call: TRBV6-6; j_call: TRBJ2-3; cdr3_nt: TGTGCCAGCAGCCTTACAGATACGCAGTATTTT; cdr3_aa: CASSLTDTQYF
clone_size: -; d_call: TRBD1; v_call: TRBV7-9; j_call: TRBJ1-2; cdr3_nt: TGTGCCAGCAGCCTTGTCGGGACAGGGGACGGGTATGGCTACACCTTC; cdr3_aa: CASSLVGTGDGYGYTF